This T cell receptor beta chain was sequenced during a study of blood T cell repertoires in COVID-19. The V end was cut by 3 bases, the J end by 1 base, with 12 bases between. The CDR3 consists of 15 residues. Per germline, CDR1 MNHNS and CDR2 SASEGT. Recruitment covered about two dozen US areas and drew participants whose ages spanned roughly 18 to 90 years. Grouping used clinical history reported by participants in a survey and questionnaire. Sequencing used immunoSEQ multiplex PCR; TCRdb keeps in-frame clones, though not all of them. The repertoire has some 250,000 clones, around 89% of them found once; the top ten carry under 10%. There are a few counts of this clone.

The specimen sequenced was PBMCs or T cells enriched from blood (not recorded which). The sequence came from a middle-aged man who had recovered from COVID-19. This chain connects TRBV6-1 to TRBJ1-2; a possible D gene is TRBD1 (5 bases). DNA of the CDR3: TGTGCCAGCAGTGATACCGTGACAGTTAACTATGGCTACACCTTC. The encoded protein is CASSDTVTVNYGYTF.